The 19 T cell receptor beta chains below were found in one sample sequenced in a study of CD8 T cells in Susac syndrome. An amount of RNA that ranged from roughly 0.45 to 1 ug was reverse transcribed with random hexamers. One entry per CDR3 protein results from TCRdb running MiXCR on the immunoSEQ multiplex PCR reads. There are roughly 250,000 distinct CDR3 sequences in the sample; 90% to 97% occur only once, and less than 0.11% lies in the top ten. Sequences were obtained from CD4+ T cells from PBMCs. The receptors were gathered from a human donor with Susac syndrome.

The chain carries TRBV27 and TRBJ2-1; TRBD2 agrees at 7 bases. CDR1 is MNHEY, CDR2 SMNVEV, per germline (reference sequence). This CDR3 has 14 residues. With V trimmed by 4 bases and J by 5 bases, 5 bases remained unmatched. The CDR3 is CASSSGTTDNEQFF. The CDR3 DNA follows: TGTGCCAGCAGTTCTGGGACTACCGACAATGAGCAGTTCTTC.

The chain uses TRBV20-1 and TRBJ1-5; 7 bases are shared with TRBD1. V lost 6 bases to trimming and J lost 3 bases; unmatched junction nucleotides: 14. Looked up from germline, CDR1 is DFQATT and CDR2 is SNEGSKA (reference sequence). The CDR3 spans 16 residues. The CDR3 DNA sequence: TGCAGTGCCCTTTCCGGGACAGCGGCCCTCAATCAGCCCCAGCATTTT. Its translation is CSALSGTAALNQPQHF.

The chain carries TRBV2 and TRBJ2-5, with TRBD1 matching over 10 bases. This CDR3 region has 16 residues. The junction had 11 bases not matched to a gene; V was cut back by 8 bases and J by 2 bases. CDR1 is SNHLY, CDR2 FYNNEI, per germline. CDR3 sequence (DNA): TGTGCCAGCGCTGGACAGGGGGGTTCCCGACAAGAGACCCAGTACTTC. Residues: CASAGQGGSRQETQYF.

The chain couples TRBV9 to TRBJ1-5, with 7 positions matching TRBD1. V lost 4 bases to trimming and J lost 5 bases; unmatched junction nucleotides: 9. The CDR3 runs to 15 residues. CDR1 SGDLS and CDR2 YYNGEE come from the germline V gene. CDR3 nucleotides: TGTGCCAGCAGCATCCGAGGGGGCAACGATCAGCCCCAGCATTTT. Encoded protein: CASSIRGGNDQPQHF.

This chain links TRBV29-1 with TRBJ1-2; possibly TRBD1 for D (6 bases). This CDR3 has 11 residues. Trimming took off 3 bases at V and 13 bases at J, with 15 bases between the two ends. Per germline, CDR1 SQVTM and CDR2 ANQGSEA. The CDR3 nucleotides are TGCAGCGTTGATAAACAGGGAGTCTGCACCTTC. Translated, it gives CSVDKQGVCTF.

J is TRBJ1-2 and V is TRBV11-1; D uncertain. CDR3 length: 14 amino acids. V was pared by 5 bases and J by 6 bases, with 16 bases between. Germline loops: CDR1 SGHAT, CDR2 FQDESV (reference sequence). CDR3 amino acids: CASSRDQEHHGYTF. DNA of the CDR3: TGTGCCAGCAGCCGTGATCAGGAACACCATGGCTACACCTTC.

CDR3 protein: CASSLDSINQPQHF. The DNA of the CDR3 is TGTGCCAGCAGCCTAGACAGCATCAATCAGCCCCAGCATTTT. This chain links TRBV28 with TRBJ1-5; tentatively, D is TRBD1 (5 bases). The CDR3 loop spans 14 amino acids. Trimming stripped 6 bases from V and 3 bases from J, with 12 bases between. Germline-derived CDR1 and CDR2 are MDHEN and SYDVKM.

V and J are TRBV20-1 and TRBJ1-5; weak D call: TRBD1 (5 bases). The CDR3 runs to 13 residues. V was clipped by 4 bases and J by 4 bases, with 11 bases between them. The germline V gene has CDR1 DFQATT and CDR2 SNEGSKA (reference sequence). CDR3 region: CSATLGENQPQHF. The CDR3 nucleotides are TGCAGTGCTACCTTGGGGGAAAATCAGCCCCAGCATTTT.

The chain is built from TRBV20-1 and TRBJ2-1; perhaps D is TRBD1 or TRBD2 (5 bases each). The CDR3 has 14 amino acids. Trimming left V 6 bases short and J 8 bases short, with 20 bases between. CDR1 and CDR2 (germline): DFQATT, SNEGSKA (reference sequence). The CDR3 loop reads CSAEVGTPEDEQFF. The DNA for the CDR3 is TGCAGTGCCGAGGTGGGGACCCCGGAGGATGAGCAGTTCTTC.

J is TRBJ2-7 and V is TRBV9; a weak D match, TRBD1 (6 bases). CDR1 SGDLS and CDR2 YYNGEE come from the germline V gene. The CDR3 sequence is 15 residues long. V lost 0 bases and J 2 bases, leaving 12 bases between the germline ends. In DNA, the CDR3 is TGTGCCAGCAGCGTAGCAGGGGATCCCGCCTACGAGCAGTACTTC. This gives the protein CASSVAGDPAYEQYF.

The chain combines TRBV7-9 with TRBJ1-5, with D unresolved. This CDR3 spans 14 amino acids. Germline CDR1 SEHNR, CDR2 FQNEAQ (reference sequence). V lost 6 bases, J lost 0 bases, and 9 bases lay in between. In nucleotides, the CDR3 is TGTGCCAGCAGTTATGGGGATAGCAATCAGCCCCAGCATTTT. This gives the protein CASSYGDSNQPQHF.

The gene calls are TRBV15 and TRBJ1-1, with D uncertain. V lost 3 bases and J lost 0, with 14 bases in between. Germline V gene data show CDR1 as LNHNV and CDR2 as YYDKDF (reference sequence). The CDR3 sequence is 16 residues long. CDR3 bases: TGTGCCACCAGCAGGGGCGGAGGGTCGGTGAACACTGAAGCTTTCTTT. This gives the protein CATSRGGGSVNTEAFF.

In this sample, this clonotype turned up once. The chain recombines TRBV11-2 with TRBJ2-5, with D uncertain. The V gene's germline CDR1 is SGHAT and CDR2 FQNNGV. V lost 1 base, J lost 6 bases, and 18 bases lay in between. The CDR3 contains 16 residues. The DNA for the CDR3 is TGTGCCAGCAGCTTAGCGATGAATTACCCTGGACAGACCCAGTACTTC. Amino acids: CASSLAMNYPGQTQYF.

The chain recombines TRBV10-3 with TRBJ1-2; D not resolved. CDR1 and CDR2 (germline): ENHRY, SYGVKD. This CDR3 comprises 15 residues. V lost 3 bases and J lost 0, with 11 bases in between. The CDR3 DNA sequence: TGTGCCATCAGTGAAGAGGCAGAGTCTAACTATGGCTACACCTTC. It codes for CAISEEAESNYGYTF.

The chain uses TRBV11-3 and TRBJ2-1, with 8 bases lining up with TRBD2. Trimming cost V 8 bases and J 9 bases; bases outside gene matches: 9. The CDR3 spans 13 residues. Looked up from germline, CDR1 is SGHNT and CDR2 is YENEEA. CDR3 region: CASGVREGLEQFF. CDR3 nucleotide sequence: TGTGCCAGCGGGGTACGGGAGGGCCTTGAGCAGTTCTTC.

This clonotype was observed once. The CDR3 DNA reads as TGTGCCAGCAGCGAGACAGGACTGTTGAACAATGAGCAGTTCTTC. This sequence encodes CASSETGLLNNEQFF. V usage is TRBV9 and J usage is TRBJ2-1; D is perhaps TRBD1 (6 bases). Trimming removed 3 bases at V and 5 bases at J, with 15 bases between. CDR1 is SGDLS, CDR2 YYNGEE, per germline. The CDR3 covers 15 residues.

CDR3 sequence: CASSVVGHLGYTF. The CDR3 region has the DNA TGTGCCAGCAGCGTAGTCGGACATTTGGGCTACACCTTC. V gene TRBV9 combines with J gene TRBJ1-2; tentative D call: TRBD1 (5 bases). Germline V gene sequence: CDR1 SGDLS, CDR2 YYNGEE. The CDR3 totals 13 residues. The V and J ends lost 0 bases and 8 bases respectively, with 11 bases between them.

The chain has TRBV6-4 and TRBJ2-3; D is perhaps TRBD2 (5 bases). V was pared by 10 bases and J by 5 bases, with 13 bases between. The CDR3 has 12 amino acids. CDR1 MRHNA and CDR2 SNTAGT come from the germline V gene. CDR3 bases: TGTGCCACCTCCCGAGGAGGAGATACGCAGTATTTT. This encodes CATSRGGDTQYF.

This clonotype appeared once. The CDR3 region has the DNA TGCAGTGCTATGGGTATTGGTAACAGGGGGGGATATGGCTACACCTTC. This sequence encodes CSAMGIGNRGGYGYTF. V gene TRBV20-1 combines with J gene TRBJ1-2; 8 bases agree with TRBD1. This CDR3 region has 16 residues. Per the germline V gene, CDR1 is DFQATT and CDR2 is SNEGSKA (reference sequence). J lost 5 bases, V lost 4 bases, and 15 bases had no gene match.